One sample yielded the 13 T cell receptor beta chains listed below, sequenced in a study of CD8 T cells in Susac syndrome. cDNA came from roughly 0.47 to 1 ug RNA primed by random hexamers. TCRdb re-called the immunoSEQ multiplex PCR reads through MiXCR, storing one row per CDR3 protein. The sample has approximately 130,000 distinct CDR3 sequences, around nine tenths seen once. Specimen: CD8+ T cells from PBMCs. The receptors derive from a human donor with multiple sclerosis.

This clonotype was counted between two and nine times. V usage is TRBV5-6 and J usage is TRBJ1-5; D is ambiguous. CDR3 length: 12 amino acids. V gave up 5 bases and J gave up 4 bases, with 7 bases separating them. Germline loops: CDR1 SGHDT, CDR2 YYEEEE. The DNA of the CDR3 is TGTGCCAGCAGTTCGTTGAATCAGCCCCAGCATTTT. It specifies CASSSLNQPQHF.

The chain employs TRBV20-1 and TRBJ2-7, with 8 positions matching TRBD2. Trimming at V came to 3 bases and at J to 5 bases, leaving 9 bases not matched to a gene. In germline, CDR1 is DFQATT, CDR2 SNEGSKA (reference sequence). The CDR3 has 14 residues. CDR3 loop: CSASPLAGWDEQYF. DNA for the CDR3: TGCAGTGCTAGCCCCTTAGCGGGATGGGACGAGCAGTACTTC.

The V and J genes are TRBV29-1 and TRBJ2-1; D uncertain. Germline V gene data show CDR1 as SQVTM and CDR2 as ANQGSEA. This CDR3 region has 11 residues. Deletions cut 5 bases from V and 4 bases from J, with 6 bases between. CDR3 protein: CSVPFYNEQFF. The CDR3 DNA follows: TGCAGCGTTCCTTTTTACAATGAGCAGTTCTTC.

J is TRBJ2-7 and V is TRBV20-1; D perhaps matches TRBD2 (5 bases). The CDR3 has 15 residues. In germline, CDR1 is DFQATT, CDR2 SNEGSKA (reference sequence). Trimming left V 1 base short and J 2 bases short, with 15 bases between. The CDR3 nucleotides are TGCAGTGCTAGAGCCCCGGCGGGTGTTGCCTACGAGCAGTACTTC. Translating gives CSARAPAGVAYEQYF.

Written as DNA, the CDR3 is TGCGCCAGCAGTGAACAGGGAGGTTCCACCATATATTTT. It codes for CASSEQGGSTIYF. This chain uses TRBV10-2 with TRBJ1-3, with D perhaps TRBD1 (6 bases). The V and J ends lost 3 bases and 9 bases respectively, with 12 bases between them. The CDR3 has 13 residues. CDR1 is WSHSY and CDR2 is SAAADI in the germline V gene.

This chain uses TRBV27 with TRBJ2-3; 7 bases match TRBD2. V dropped 7 bases and J dropped 1; count of bases not matched to a gene: 14. Germline V gene lookup returns CDR1 MNHEY and CDR2 SMNVEV (reference sequence). The CDR3 spans 17 residues. The DNA for the CDR3 is TGTGCCAGCACACTAGCCGGCGGGAGTGGGGGCACAGATACGCAGTATTTT. Its protein is CASTLAGGSGGTDTQYF.

The chain is built from TRBV29-1 and TRBJ2-4; D not certain. The CDR3 is 13 amino acids. V was shortened by 6 bases and J by 9 bases, with 18 bases between the two germline ends. Per the germline V gene, CDR1 is SQVTM and CDR2 is ANQGSEA. The CDR3: CSVVSPDVGIQYF. DNA of the CDR3: TGCAGCGTCGTTTCCCCCGATGTGGGCATTCAGTACTTC.

The chain joins TRBV3-1 to TRBJ2-1; D is possibly TRBD1 or TRBD2 (5 bases each). V dropped 2 bases and J dropped 10 bases, with 9 bases sitting between them. The CDR3 has 12 amino acids. The germline CDR1 and CDR2 sequences are LGHDT and YNNKEL (reference sequence). CDR3 region: CASSQPGAEQFF. The CDR3 nucleotides are TGTGCCAGCAGCCAACCCGGGGCCGAGCAGTTCTTC.

This chain links TRBV5-1 with TRBJ2-1; TRBD1 matches 8 bases. Germline V gives CDR1 SGHRS, CDR2 YFSETQ. This CDR3 has 18 residues. J lost 1 base, V lost 4 bases, and 13 bases had no gene match. The CDR3 protein is CASSREWTGLSSYNEQFF. The CDR3 DNA sequence: TGCGCCAGCAGCCGGGAATGGACAGGGCTGAGTTCCTACAATGAGCAGTTCTTC. Looking up the rest from reference TRBV5-1 and TRBJ2-1 gives the full variable domain: KAGVTQTPRYLIKTRGQQVTLSCSPISGHRSVSWYQQTPGQGLQFLFEYFSETQRNKGNFPGRFSGRQFSNSRSEMNVSTLELGDSALYLCASSREWTGLSSYNEQFFGPGTRLTVL.

V gene TRBV7-2 combines with J gene TRBJ1-2; D is perhaps TRBD1 (5 bases). Germline V gene data show CDR1 as SGHTA and CDR2 as FQGNSA. Between the trimmed V and J ends, which lost 3 bases and 4 bases, there was a span of 12 bases. The length of the CDR3 is 14 residues. The CDR3: CASSLEGRAYGYTF. The CDR3 DNA is TGTGCCAGCAGCTTGGAGGGCAGGGCCTATGGCTACACCTTC.

The chain carries TRBV2 and TRBJ2-6; possibly TRBD2 for D (6 bases). Germline values: CDR1 SNHLY, CDR2 FYNNEI. CDR3 length: 16 residues. V lost 11 bases and J lost 0, with 17 bases in between. CDR3 sequence (DNA): TGTGCCGGGGGGACGGACGTGAACTCTGGGGCCAACGTCCTGACTTTC. Translated, it gives CAGGTDVNSGANVLTF.

The V and J genes are TRBV20-1 and TRBJ1-1; maybe TRBD1 (5 bases). Germline CDR1 reads DFQATT; CDR2 reads SNEGSKA (reference sequence). The length of the CDR3 is 13 residues. The V end was cut by 2 bases, the J end by 4 bases, with 11 bases between. This CDR3 is CSARSRGSTEAFF. The CDR3, as DNA: TGCAGTGCTAGATCCCGGGGGAGCACTGAAGCTTTCTTT.

The table lists this clonotype with a count of one. The V call is TRBV19, the J call TRBJ2-3, with D maybe TRBD1 (6 bases). V lost 4 bases and J lost 5, with 10 bases in between. There are 13 residues in the CDR3. Germline CDR1 and CDR2: LNHDA and SQIVND (reference sequence). The CDR3 DNA reads TGTGCCAGTAGTACCCTAGGGGGAGATACGCAGTATTTT. Translated: CASSTLGGDTQYF. Filled out from reference TRBV19 and TRBJ2-3, the complete variable domain reads DGGITQSPKYLFRKEGQNVTLSCEQNLNHDAMYWYRQDPGQGLRLIYYSQIVNDFQKGDIAEGYSVSREKKESFPLTVTSAQKNPTAFYLCASSTLGGDTQYFGPGTRLTVL.